One sample yielded the 2 T cell receptor beta chains listed below, sequenced in a study of blood T cell repertoires in COVID-19. Clones were sequenced by immunoSEQ multiplex PCR, and TCRdb holds only the in-frame ones, with some missing. The sample carries about 300,000 clones, 89% recorded once. Sequenced material: PBMCs or T cells enriched from blood (not recorded which). All receptors come from a man aged 55 to 70 who had recovered from COVID-19.

In its sample, this clone was seen a few times. The chain employs TRBV2 and TRBJ2-1, with D possibly TRBD2 on 5 matching bases. The CDR3 totals 15 residues. Germline assignment: CDR1 SNHLY and CDR2 FYNNEI. With 6 bases removed from V and 5 bases from J, the gap between germline ends came to 17 bases. In nucleotides, the CDR3 is TGTGCCAGCAGCGACATAGGGAGAGGGAACAATGAGCAGTTCTTC. This codes for CASSDIGRGNNEQFF.

The genes are TRBV5-8 and TRBJ2-2, with unresolved D. CDR1 and CDR2 from the germline V gene are SGHTS and YDEGEE. The CDR3 is made up of 14 amino acids. Trimming left V 3 bases short and J 5 bases short, with 11 bases between. The CDR3 nucleotides are TGTGCCAGCAGCTCAATTCCCCGGACCGGGGAGCTGTTTTTT. Encoded protein: CASSSIPRTGELFF.